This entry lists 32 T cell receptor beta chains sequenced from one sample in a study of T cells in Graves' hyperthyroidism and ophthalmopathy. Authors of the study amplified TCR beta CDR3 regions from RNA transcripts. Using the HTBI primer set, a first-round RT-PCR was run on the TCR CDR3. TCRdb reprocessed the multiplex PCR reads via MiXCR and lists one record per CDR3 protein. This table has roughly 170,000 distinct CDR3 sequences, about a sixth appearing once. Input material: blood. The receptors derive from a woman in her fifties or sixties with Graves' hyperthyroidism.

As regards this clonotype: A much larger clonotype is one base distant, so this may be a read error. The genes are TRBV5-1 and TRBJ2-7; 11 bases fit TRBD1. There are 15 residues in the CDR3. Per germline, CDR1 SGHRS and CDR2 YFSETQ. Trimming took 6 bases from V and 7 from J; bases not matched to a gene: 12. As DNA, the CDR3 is TGCGCCAGCACCTCCCAAGGACAGGGGGCGTGTGAGCAGTACTTC. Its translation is CASTSQGQGACEQYF. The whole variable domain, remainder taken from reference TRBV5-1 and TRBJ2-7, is KAGVTQTPRYLIKTRGQQVTLSCSPISGHRSVSWYQQTPGQGLQFLFEYFSETQRNKGNFPGRFSGRQFSNSRSEMNVSTLELGDSALYLCASTSQGQGACEQYFGPGTRLTVT.

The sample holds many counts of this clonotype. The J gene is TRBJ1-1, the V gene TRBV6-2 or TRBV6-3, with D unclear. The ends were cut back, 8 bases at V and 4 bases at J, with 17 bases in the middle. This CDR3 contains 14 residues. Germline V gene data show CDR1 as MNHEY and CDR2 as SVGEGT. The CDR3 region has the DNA TGTGCCAGCGCTGCCGGACGGTTGAGCACTGAAGCTTTCTTT. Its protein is CASAAGRLSTEAFF.

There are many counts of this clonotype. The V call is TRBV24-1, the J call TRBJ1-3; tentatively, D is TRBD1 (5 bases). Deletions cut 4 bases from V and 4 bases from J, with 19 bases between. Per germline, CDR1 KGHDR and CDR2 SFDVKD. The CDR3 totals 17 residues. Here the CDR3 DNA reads TGTGCCACCAGTGACCGTCCCGGGACTGCCTCCGGAAACACCATATATTTT. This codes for CATSDRPGTASGNTIYF.

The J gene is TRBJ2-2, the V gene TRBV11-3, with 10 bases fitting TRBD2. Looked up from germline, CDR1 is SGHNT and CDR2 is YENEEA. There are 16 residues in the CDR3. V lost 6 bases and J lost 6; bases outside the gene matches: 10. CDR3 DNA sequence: TGTGCCAGCAGTAGGGAGCGGGGGGGCGTTTCCGGGGAGCTGTTTTTT. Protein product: CASSRERGGVSGELFF. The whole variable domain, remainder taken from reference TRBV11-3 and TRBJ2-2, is EAGVVQSPRYKIIEKKQPVAFWCNPISGHNTLYWYLQNLGQGPELLIRYENEEAVDDSQLPKDRFSAERLKGVDSTLKIQPAELGDSAVYLCASSRERGGVSGELFFGEGSRLTVL.

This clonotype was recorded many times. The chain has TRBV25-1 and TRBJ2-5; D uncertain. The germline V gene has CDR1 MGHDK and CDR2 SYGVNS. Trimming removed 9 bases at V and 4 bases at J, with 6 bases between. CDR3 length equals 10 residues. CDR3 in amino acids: CASEGETQYF. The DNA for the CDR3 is TGTGCCAGTGAAGGAGAGACCCAGTACTTC.

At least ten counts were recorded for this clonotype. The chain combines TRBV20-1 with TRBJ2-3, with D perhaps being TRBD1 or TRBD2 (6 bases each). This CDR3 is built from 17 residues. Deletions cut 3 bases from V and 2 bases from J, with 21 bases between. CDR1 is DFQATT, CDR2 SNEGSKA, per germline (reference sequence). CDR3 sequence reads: CSARGSGVAGLTDTQYF. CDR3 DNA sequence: TGCAGTGCTAGGGGTTCAGGGGTGGCGGGGCTCACAGATACGCAGTATTTT.

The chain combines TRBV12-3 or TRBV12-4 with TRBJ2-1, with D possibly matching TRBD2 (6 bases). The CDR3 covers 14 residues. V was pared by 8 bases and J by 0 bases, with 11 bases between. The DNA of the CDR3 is TGTGCCAGCGGGATGACTAGCTCCTACAATGAGCAGTTCTTC. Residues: CASGMTSSYNEQFF.

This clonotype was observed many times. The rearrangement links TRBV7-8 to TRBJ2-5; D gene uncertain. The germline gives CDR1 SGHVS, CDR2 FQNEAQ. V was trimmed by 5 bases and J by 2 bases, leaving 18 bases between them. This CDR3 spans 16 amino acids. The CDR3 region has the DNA TGTGCCAGCAGCCTCGTCCGCGTGATGCGGCAAGAGACCCAGTACTTC. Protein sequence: CASSLVRVMRQETQYF.

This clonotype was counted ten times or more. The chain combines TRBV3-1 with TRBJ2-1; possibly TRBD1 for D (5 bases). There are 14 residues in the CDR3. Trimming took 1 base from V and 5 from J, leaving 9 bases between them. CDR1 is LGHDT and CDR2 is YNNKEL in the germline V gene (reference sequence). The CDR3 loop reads CASSQVVRDNEQFF. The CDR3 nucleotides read TGTGCCAGCAGCCAAGTAGTCAGGGACAATGAGCAGTTCTTC.

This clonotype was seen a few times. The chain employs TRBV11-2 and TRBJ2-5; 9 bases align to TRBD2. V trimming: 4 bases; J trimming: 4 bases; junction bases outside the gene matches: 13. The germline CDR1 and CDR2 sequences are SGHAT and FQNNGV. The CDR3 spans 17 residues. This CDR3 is CASSSPWTSVTIETQYF. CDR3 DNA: TGTGCCAGCAGCTCACCTTGGACTAGCGTGACTATAGAGACCCAGTACTTC.

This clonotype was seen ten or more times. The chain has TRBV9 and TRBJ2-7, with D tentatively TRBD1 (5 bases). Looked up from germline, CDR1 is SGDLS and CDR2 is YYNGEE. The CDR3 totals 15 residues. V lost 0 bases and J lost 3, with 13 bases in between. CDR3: CASSVGGPDSYEQYF. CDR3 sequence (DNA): TGTGCCAGCAGCGTAGGGGGCCCTGACAGCTACGAGCAGTACTTC.

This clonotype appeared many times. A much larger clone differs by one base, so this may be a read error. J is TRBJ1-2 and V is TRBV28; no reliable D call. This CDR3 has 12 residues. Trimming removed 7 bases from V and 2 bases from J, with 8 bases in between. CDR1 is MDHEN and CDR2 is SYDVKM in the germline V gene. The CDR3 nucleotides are TGTGCCAGCAACTCCGACAACTATGGCTACACCTTC. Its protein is CASNSDNYGYTF.

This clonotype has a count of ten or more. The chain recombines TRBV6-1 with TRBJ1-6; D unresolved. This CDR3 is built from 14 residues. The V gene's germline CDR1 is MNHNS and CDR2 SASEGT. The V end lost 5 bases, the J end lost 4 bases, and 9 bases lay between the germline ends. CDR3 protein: CASSFSLYNSPLHF. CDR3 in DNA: TGTGCCAGCAGTTTCTCCCTTTATAATTCACCCCTCCACTTT.

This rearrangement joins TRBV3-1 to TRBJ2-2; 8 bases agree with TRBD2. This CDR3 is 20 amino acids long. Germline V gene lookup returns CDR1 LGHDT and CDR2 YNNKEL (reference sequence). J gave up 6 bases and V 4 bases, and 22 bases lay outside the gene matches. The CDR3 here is CASSPTVGLSPGGHAGELFF. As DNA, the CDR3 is TGTGCCAGCAGCCCCACGGTCGGTTTGTCCCCGGGGGGGCACGCCGGGGAGCTGTTTTTT. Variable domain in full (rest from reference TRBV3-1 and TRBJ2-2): DTAVSQTPKYLVTQMGNDKSIKCEQNLGHDTMYWYKQDSKKFLKIMFSYNNKELIINETVPNRFSPKSPDKAHLNLHINSLELGDSAVYFCASSPTVGLSPGGHAGELFFGEGSRLTVL.

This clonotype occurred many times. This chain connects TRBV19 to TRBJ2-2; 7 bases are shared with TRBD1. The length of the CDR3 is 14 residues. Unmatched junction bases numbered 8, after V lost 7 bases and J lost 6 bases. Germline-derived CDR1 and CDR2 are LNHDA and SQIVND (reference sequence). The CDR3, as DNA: TGTGCCAGTATTCCCAGGGGGTCGGCCGGGGAGCTGTTTTTT. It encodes CASIPRGSAGELFF.

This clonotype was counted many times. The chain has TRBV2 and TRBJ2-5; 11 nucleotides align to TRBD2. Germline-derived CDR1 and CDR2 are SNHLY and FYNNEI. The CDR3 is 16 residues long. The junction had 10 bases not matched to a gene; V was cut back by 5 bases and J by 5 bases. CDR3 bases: TGTGCCAGCAGTCGACTAGCGGGGCCCTTCGGGGAGACCCAGTACTTC. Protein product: CASSRLAGPFGETQYF.

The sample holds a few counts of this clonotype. The CDR3 loop is CASRDGSGNTIYF. Here the CDR3 DNA reads TGCGCCAGCAGGGACGGCTCTGGAAACACCATATATTTT. This chain connects TRBV5-1 to TRBJ1-3; no definite D call. Germline V CDR1 and CDR2: SGHRS, YFSETQ. Trimming removed 5 bases from V and 0 bases from J, with 6 bases in between. The CDR3 contains 13 residues.

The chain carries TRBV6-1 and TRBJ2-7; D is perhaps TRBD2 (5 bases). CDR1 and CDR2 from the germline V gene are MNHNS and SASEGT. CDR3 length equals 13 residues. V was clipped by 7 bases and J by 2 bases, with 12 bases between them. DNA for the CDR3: TGTGCCAGCACCGAGGGTGCGCCCTACGAGCAGTACTTC. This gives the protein CASTEGAPYEQYF.

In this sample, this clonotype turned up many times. The CDR3 protein is CASSMDSYGYTF. The DNA of the CDR3 is TGTGCCAGTAGTATGGACAGCTATGGCTACACCTTC. The chain uses TRBV19 and TRBJ1-2; the D gene is possibly TRBD1 (6 bases). This CDR3 is built from 12 residues. Between the trimmed V and J ends, which lost 3 bases and 4 bases, there was a span of 6 bases. Per the germline V gene, CDR1 is LNHDA and CDR2 is SQIVND (reference sequence).

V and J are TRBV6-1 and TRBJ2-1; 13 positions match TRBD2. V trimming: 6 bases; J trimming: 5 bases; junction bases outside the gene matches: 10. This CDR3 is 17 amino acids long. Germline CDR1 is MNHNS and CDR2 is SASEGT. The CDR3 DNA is TGTGCCAGCAGCCGAGCGGAAGGGACTAGCGGGAACAATGAGCAGTTCTTC. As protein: CASSRAEGTSGNNEQFF.

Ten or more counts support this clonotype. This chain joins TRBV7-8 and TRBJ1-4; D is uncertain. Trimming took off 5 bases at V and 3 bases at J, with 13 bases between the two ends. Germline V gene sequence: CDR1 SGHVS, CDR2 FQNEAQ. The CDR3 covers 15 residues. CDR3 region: CASSTRPSPNEKLFF. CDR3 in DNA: TGTGCCAGCAGCACCAGGCCTAGCCCTAATGAAAAACTGTTTTTT.

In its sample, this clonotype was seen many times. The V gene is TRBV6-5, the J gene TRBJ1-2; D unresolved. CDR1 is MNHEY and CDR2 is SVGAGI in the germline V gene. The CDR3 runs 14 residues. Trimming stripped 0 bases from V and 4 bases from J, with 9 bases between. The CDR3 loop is CASSYSQETYGYTF. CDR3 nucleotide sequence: TGTGCCAGCAGTTACTCGCAGGAAACCTATGGCTACACCTTC.

The CDR3 loop reads CASSGITGSYNEQFF. For the CDR3, the DNA is TGTGCCAGCAGTGGTATTACAGGTTCCTACAATGAGCAGTTCTTC. This chain links TRBV2 with TRBJ2-1, with a possible D match to TRBD1 (5 bases). The V end was cut by 4 bases, the J end by 1 base, with 11 bases between. Per the germline V gene, CDR1 is SNHLY and CDR2 is FYNNEI. The CDR3 extends over 15 amino acids.

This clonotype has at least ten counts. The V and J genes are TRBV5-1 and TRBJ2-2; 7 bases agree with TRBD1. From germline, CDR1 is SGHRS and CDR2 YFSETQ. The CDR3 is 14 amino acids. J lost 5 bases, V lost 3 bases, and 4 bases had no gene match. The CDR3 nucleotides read TGCGCCAGCAGCTCGTTACAGGGGACCGGGGAGCTGTTTTTT. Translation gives CASSSLQGTGELFF.

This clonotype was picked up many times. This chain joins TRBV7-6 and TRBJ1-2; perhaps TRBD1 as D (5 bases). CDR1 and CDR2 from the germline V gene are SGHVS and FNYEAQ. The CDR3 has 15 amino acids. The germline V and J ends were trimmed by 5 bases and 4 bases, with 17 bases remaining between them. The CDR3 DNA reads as TGTGCCAGCAGCCCGGACTCTCCAGGGACCTATGGCTACACCTTC. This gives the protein CASSPDSPGTYGYTF.

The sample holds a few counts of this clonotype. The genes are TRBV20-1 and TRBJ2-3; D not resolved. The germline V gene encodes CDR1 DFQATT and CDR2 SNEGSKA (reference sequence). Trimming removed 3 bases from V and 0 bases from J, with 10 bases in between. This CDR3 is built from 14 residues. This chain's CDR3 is CSARTVPSTDTQYF. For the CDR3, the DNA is TGCAGTGCTAGGACTGTACCTAGCACAGATACGCAGTATTTT.

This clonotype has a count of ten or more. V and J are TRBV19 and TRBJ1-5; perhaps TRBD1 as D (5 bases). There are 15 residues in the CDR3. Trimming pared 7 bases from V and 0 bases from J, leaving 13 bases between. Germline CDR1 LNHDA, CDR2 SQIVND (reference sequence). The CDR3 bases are TGTGCCAGTACCTCGGGACGGTATAGCAATCAGCCCCAGCATTTT. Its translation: CASTSGRYSNQPQHF. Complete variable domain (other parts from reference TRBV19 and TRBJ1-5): DGGITQSPKYLFRKEGQNVTLSCEQNLNHDAMYWYRQDPGQGLRLIYYSQIVNDFQKGDIAEGYSVSREKKESFPLTVTSAQKNPTAFYLCASTSGRYSNQPQHFGDGTRLSIL.

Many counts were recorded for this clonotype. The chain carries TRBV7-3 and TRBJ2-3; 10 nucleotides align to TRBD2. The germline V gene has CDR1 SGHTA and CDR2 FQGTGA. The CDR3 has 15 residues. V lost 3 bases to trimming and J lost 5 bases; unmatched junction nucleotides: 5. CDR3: CASSFQRGGIDTQYF. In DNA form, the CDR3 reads TGTGCCAGCAGCTTTCAGCGGGGGGGAATAGATACGCAGTATTTT.

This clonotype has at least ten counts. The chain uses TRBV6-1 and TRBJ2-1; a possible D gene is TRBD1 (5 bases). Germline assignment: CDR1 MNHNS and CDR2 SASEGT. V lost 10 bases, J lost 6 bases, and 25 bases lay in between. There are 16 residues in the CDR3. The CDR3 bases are TGTGCCACCAGAGCTACAGTCGGGCAGGGAACCAATGAGCAGTTCTTC. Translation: CATRATVGQGTNEQFF.

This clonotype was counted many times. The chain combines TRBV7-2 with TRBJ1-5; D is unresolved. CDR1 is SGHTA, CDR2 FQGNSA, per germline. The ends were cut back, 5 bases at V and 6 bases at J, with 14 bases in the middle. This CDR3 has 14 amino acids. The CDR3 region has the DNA TGTGCCAGCAGCCCGGACCTAATGGGTCAGCCCCAGCATTTT. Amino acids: CASSPDLMGQPQHF.

The CDR3 loop is CASSLSRGGQETQYF. For the CDR3, the DNA is TGTGCCAGCAGCTTATCTCGGGGGGGCCAAGAGACCCAGTACTTC. The V gene is TRBV7-9, the J gene TRBJ2-5; 8 nucleotides line up with TRBD2. Germline trimming cut 2 bases from V and 1 base from J; bases unmatched to any gene: 3. The CDR3 contains 15 residues. CDR1 is SEHNR and CDR2 is FQNEAQ in the germline V gene (reference sequence).

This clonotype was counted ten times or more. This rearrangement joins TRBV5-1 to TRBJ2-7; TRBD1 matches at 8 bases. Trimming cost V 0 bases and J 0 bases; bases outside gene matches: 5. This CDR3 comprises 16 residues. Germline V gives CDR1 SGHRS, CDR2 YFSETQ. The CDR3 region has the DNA TGCGCCAGCAGCTTGGACACAGGGGGAAACTCCTACGAGCAGTACTTC. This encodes CASSLDTGGNSYEQYF.